These 17 T cell receptor beta chains share one sample of origin, sequenced in a study of technical replicates of blood from a few donors (dated by TCRdb to 2017 to 2019). The method behind the library was the immunoSEQ multiplex PCR assay. Drawn from immuneACCESS, this table holds only the in-frame rearrangements with V and J called that TCRdb kept. Clones are partly lost; checked studies trace under half to an unresolved V gene and leave the rest unexplained. This sample is represented by about 75,000 clones; around 92% of them were singletons. Clones ranked in the top ten supply around 0.42% of the sample. Sequenced material: T cells isolated from PBMCs. The receptors were sampled from a human donor in good health.

The chain carries TRBV25-1 and TRBJ1-1; no reliable D call. Between the trimmed V and J ends, which lost 2 bases and 2 bases, there was a span of 12 bases. The CDR3 is made up of 15 amino acids. Germline lookup yields CDR1 MGHDK and CDR2 SYGVNS. The CDR3 sequence is CASSESREANTEAFF. The CDR3 bases are TGTGCCAGCAGTGAAAGTAGGGAGGCTAACACTGAAGCTTTCTTT.

The chain combines TRBV29-1 with TRBJ2-7; maybe TRBD1 (6 bases). V was trimmed by 5 bases and J by 3 bases, leaving 14 bases between them. The germline CDR1 and CDR2 sequences are SQVTM and ANQGSEA. The length of the CDR3 is 13 residues. CDR3 nucleotides: TGCAGCGTTTTAACAGGGAGAAACTACGAGCAGTACTTC. This encodes CSVLTGRNYEQYF.

The rearrangement uses TRBV28 and TRBJ2-7; 12 nucleotides align to TRBD1. Per germline, CDR1 MDHEN and CDR2 SYDVKM. This CDR3 comprises 16 residues. After removal of 3 bases from V and 7 bases from J, the junction contained 10 bases not matched to a gene. The CDR3 here is CASSFSPGQGAREQYF. The DNA for the CDR3 is TGTGCCAGCAGTTTCTCCCCGGGACAGGGGGCCAGGGAGCAGTACTTC.

This chain connects TRBV5-6 to TRBJ2-7; tentatively, D is TRBD2 (5 bases). Trimming took 3 bases from V and 2 from J, leaving 15 bases between them. Germline V gives CDR1 SGHDT, CDR2 YYEEEE. This CDR3 has 15 residues. The CDR3 is CASSSEGKGAYEQYF. Written as DNA, the CDR3 is TGTGCCAGCAGCTCGGAAGGGAAGGGAGCCTACGAGCAGTACTTC.

This clone was seen once. The chain links TRBV4-1 to TRBJ2-7; D gene uncertain. Germline V gene data show CDR1 as MGHRA and CDR2 as YSYEKL. V lost 4 bases and J 3 bases, leaving 4 bases between the germline ends. The CDR3 contains 11 residues. The DNA of the CDR3 is TGCGCCAGCAGCCTTAACTACGAGCAGTACTTC. Protein sequence: CASSLNYEQYF.

The DNA of the CDR3 is TGTGCCACCAGCAGAGCTAAGCCTGACAGCCACACCGGGGAGCTGTTTTTT. Protein: CATSRAKPDSHTGELFF. The V and J genes are TRBV15 and TRBJ2-2; a weak D match, TRBD1 (5 bases). CDR1 and CDR2 from the germline V gene are LNHNV and YYDKDF (reference sequence). V was shortened by 1 base and J by 3 bases, with 15 bases between the two germline ends. The CDR3 is 17 amino acids.

V gene TRBV19 combines with J gene TRBJ2-7, with D possibly being TRBD2 (6 bases). V was shortened by 3 bases and J by 3 bases, with 12 bases between the two germline ends. The CDR3 totals 14 residues. Germline CDR1 LNHDA, CDR2 SQIVND (reference sequence). The CDR3 spells CASSISGLYYEQYF. The CDR3 bases are TGTGCCAGTAGTATTAGCGGATTATACTACGAGCAGTACTTC.

The gene calls are TRBV10-3 and TRBJ1-2, with D unclear. Germline values: CDR1 ENHRY, CDR2 SYGVKD. This CDR3 is built from 12 residues. Trimming stripped 4 bases from V and 8 bases from J, with 11 bases between. The CDR3 loop is CAISGPGGGYTF. CDR3 sequence (DNA): TGTGCCATCAGTGGCCCGGGTGGCGGCTACACCTTC.

The V gene is TRBV7-2, the J gene TRBJ1-2; TRBD1 is a possible D gene (6 bases). Germline lookup yields CDR1 SGHTA and CDR2 FQGNSA. The CDR3 contains 15 residues. V gave up 4 bases and J gave up 3 bases, with 15 bases separating them. This CDR3 reads CASSSYREGYYGYTF. The CDR3 coding sequence is TGTGCCAGCAGCTCCTACAGGGAAGGGTACTATGGCTACACCTTC.

The chain has TRBV6-1 and TRBJ2-3; no firm D call. This CDR3 has 11 residues. V shed 7 bases and J shed 2 bases, with 4 bases lying between them. The V gene's germline CDR1 is MNHNS and CDR2 SASEGT. CDR3 in amino acids: CASTLTDTQYF. CDR3 nucleotides: TGTGCCAGCACCCTCACAGATACGCAGTATTTT.

This clone was observed a single time. The V call is TRBV27, the J call TRBJ2-5, with a tentative D call TRBD1 (5 bases). This CDR3 is 14 amino acids long. CDR1 MNHEY and CDR2 SMNVEV come from the germline V gene (reference sequence). Trimming removed 1 base at V and 4 bases at J, with 10 bases between. CDR3 nucleotides: TGTGCCAGCAGTTTATTTTCCAGGGCAGAGACCCAGTACTTC. Its translation is CASSLFSRAETQYF.

The chain employs TRBV7-3 and TRBJ2-1; D ambiguous. CDR1 is SGHTA, CDR2 FQGTGA, per germline. This CDR3 has 12 amino acids. V was pared by 2 bases and J by 9 bases, with 8 bases between. CDR3 sequence reads: CASSLGTGEQFF. DNA for the CDR3: TGTGCCAGCAGCTTAGGCACGGGTGAGCAGTTCTTC.

The chain joins TRBV15 to TRBJ2-5; D not resolved. V dropped 8 bases and J dropped 0 bases, with 16 bases sitting between them. This CDR3 contains 15 residues. Germline loops: CDR1 LNHNV, CDR2 YYDKDF (reference sequence). The CDR3 DNA sequence: TGTGCCACCGTGAAGGAGCAAGCGTACCAAGAGACCCAGTACTTC. Translated, it gives CATVKEQAYQETQYF.

This chain connects TRBV9 to TRBJ2-7; TRBD1 is a possible D gene (7 bases). Germline CDR1 SGDLS, CDR2 YYNGEE. V was clipped by 6 bases and J by 2 bases, with 15 bases between them. This CDR3 is built from 14 residues. The CDR3 region has the DNA TGTGCCAGCACTATGCGGGACAGCACCTACGAGCAGTACTTC. It specifies CASTMRDSTYEQYF.

The chain links TRBV19 to TRBJ2-1; 7 nucleotides agree with TRBD2. Germline lookup yields CDR1 LNHDA and CDR2 SQIVND (reference sequence). After removal of 4 bases from V and 4 bases from J, the junction contained 4 bases not matched to a gene. The CDR3 totals 14 residues. This chain's CDR3 is CASSRPSGYNEQFF. In DNA, the CDR3 is TGTGCCAGTAGTAGGCCTAGCGGTTACAATGAGCAGTTCTTC.

This chain links TRBV6-6 with TRBJ2-7, with a tentative D call TRBD1 (5 bases). V was pared by 6 bases and J by 7 bases, with 13 bases between. Germline V gene lookup returns CDR1 MNHNY and CDR2 SVGAGI (reference sequence). The CDR3 consists of 12 residues. The CDR3 DNA sequence: TGTGCCAGCAGGTTGGACACCGAAGAGCAGTACTTC. Translated: CASRLDTEEQYF.

V and J are TRBV29-1 and TRBJ1-2, with TRBD1 as a possible D gene (6 bases). The CDR3 extends over 13 amino acids. Between the trimmed V and J ends, which lost 3 bases and 4 bases, there was a span of 12 bases. Looked up from germline, CDR1 is SQVTM and CDR2 is ANQGSEA. CDR3 residues: CSVESRGPYGYTF. CDR3 bases: TGCAGCGTTGAGTCCAGGGGACCCTATGGCTACACCTTC.